This TCR beta chain emerged from a study of T cells in Graves' hyperthyroidism and ophthalmopathy. Study-level points and caveats: Blood also carried most thyroid clonotypes expanded above 0.001. In the analysis, a 13 V-J model separated ophthalmopathy from stable hyperthyroidism.

Trimming took 6 bases from V and 2 from J, leaving 13 bases between them. The germline gives CDR1 ENHRY, CDR2 SYGVKD. The CDR3 loop spans 14 amino acids. Template material for amplifying TCR beta CDR3 regions consisted of RNA transcripts. Primed by the HTBI set, a first-round RT-PCR was run on the TCR CDR3. TCRdb analysed the multiplex PCR reads with MiXCR anew, one entry per CDR3 protein. The sample includes approximately 640,000 distinct CDR3 sequences, roughly 45% seen only once; the top ten take about 7.2%. In its sample, this clonotype was seen many times. Its specificity is not known. The TCR sequence derives from an adult man with Graves' disease, either hyperthyroidism or ophthalmopathy (not recorded which). The sequenced material came from peripheral blood or thyroid tissue (not recorded which). The rearrangement joins TRBV10-3 to TRBJ1-1; TRBD1 might be the D (5 bases). CDR3 loop: CAIRGRDPNTEAFF. The CDR3 region has the DNA TGTGCCATCAGGGGACGAGATCCAAACACTGAAGCTTTCTTT.